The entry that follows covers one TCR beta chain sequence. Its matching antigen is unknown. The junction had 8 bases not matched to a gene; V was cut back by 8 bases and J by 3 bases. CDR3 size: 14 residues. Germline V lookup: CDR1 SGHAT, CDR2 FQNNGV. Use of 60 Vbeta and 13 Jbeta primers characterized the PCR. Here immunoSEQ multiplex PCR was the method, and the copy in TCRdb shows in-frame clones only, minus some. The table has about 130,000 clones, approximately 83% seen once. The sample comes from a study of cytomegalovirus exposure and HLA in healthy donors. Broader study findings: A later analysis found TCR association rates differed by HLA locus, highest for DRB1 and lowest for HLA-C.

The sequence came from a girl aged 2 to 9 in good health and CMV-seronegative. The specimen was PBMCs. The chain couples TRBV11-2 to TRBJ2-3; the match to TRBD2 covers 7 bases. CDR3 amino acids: CASGDAGATDTQYF. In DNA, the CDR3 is TGTGCCAGCGGCGACGCGGGAGCGACAGATACGCAGTATTTT.